The clone carrying this T cell receptor (beta chain) was observed a handful of times. Using its own MiXCR run on the 5' RACE reads, TCRdb lists one record per CDR3 protein. The sample lists some 29,000 distinct CDR3 sequences, around 5% occurring once. This specimen comes from a study of T cells after yellow fever vaccination. This sample comprised CD8+ T cells sorted from PBMCs, obtained 10 days after the yellow fever booster vaccination. The TCR was taken from a man younger than 40 who received the YFV17D yellow fever vaccine.

CDR3 nucleotide sequence: TGCGCCAGCAGCTTCTCACTTAGCGGGAGCTCCTACAATGAGCAGTTCTTC. Residues: CASSFSLSGSSYNEQFF. The chain uses TRBV5-1 and TRBJ2-1; 9 nucleotides match TRBD2. This CDR3 contains 17 residues. V gave up 2 bases and J gave up 0 bases; unmatched junction bases: 6. CDR1 and CDR2 from the germline V gene are SGHRS and YFSETQ.